The following is a T cell receptor (beta chain) sequence with its context. CDR1 and CDR2 (germline): SGHRS, YFSETQ. The CDR3 spans 16 residues. Losses at the gene ends were 6 bases for V and 6 bases for J; bases not matched to a gene: 7. The data stem from a study of control samples from healthy donors and cancer patients. Generated by immunoSEQ multiplex PCR, the TCRdb table keeps only in-frame clones and is missing some. The sample holds tens of thousands of clones, about 88% seen once. The sample consisted of blood. The J gene is TRBJ2-2, the V gene TRBV5-1; TRBD2 aligns across 14 bases. This TCR came from a woman aged 50 to 60 in good health. This CDR3 reads CASTRLAGGNAGELFF. The CDR3 nucleotides are TGCGCCAGCACCCGACTAGCGGGAGGGAATGCCGGGGAGCTGTTTTTT.